A selection of T cell receptor beta chains follows, all from one sample in a study of cytomegalovirus exposure and HLA in healthy donors. Only in-frame clones appear in the TCRdb table, and some are missing; sequencing was by immunoSEQ multiplex PCR. The sample consists of around 120,000 clones, about 70% of them appearing once. The sample taken for sequencing was PBMCs. These receptors were obtained from a woman between 35 and 50 years old in good health and CMV-seronegative. Each CDR3 is given without its conserved first and last residue.

J gene | V gene | CDR3 protein
TRBJ2-3 | TRBV7-8 | ASSFSGQPTDTQY
TRBJ2-7 | TRBV19 | ASSRGQTPYEQY
TRBJ1-2 | TRBV29-1 | SVDVDSADGYT
TRBJ2-1 | TRBV6-5 | ASSYSRLAGREQF
TRBJ2-3 | TRBV7-3 | ASSLNPRGGGNTQY
TRBJ2-5 | TRBV7-2 | ASSLVYGSGETQY
TRBJ2-1 | TRBV5-1 | ASSLGHNNEQF
TRBJ2-1 | TRBV19 | ASSISLAVYNEQF
TRBJ2-2 | TRBV11-3 | ASSQAGYTGELF
TRBJ2-7 | TRBV2 | ASSREERGFSLSYEQY
TRBJ2-7 | TRBV10-1 | ASSESERTYEQY
TRBJ1-6 | TRBV6-5 | ASSSENNSPLH
TRBJ2-3 | TRBV7-9 | SSSPGTGDTQY
TRBJ2-7 | TRBV10-2 | ASTPSGTLYEQY
TRBJ2-2 | TRBV19 | ASSKRDRGPYGELF
TRBJ1-2 | TRBV4-1 | ASSQVGGLGYT
TRBJ1-4 | TRBV7-8 | ASSPHRGKDEKLF
TRBJ1-5 | TRBV19 | ASKPVGGTGNNQPQH
TRBJ2-1 | TRBV9 | ASSVDSNEQF
TRBJ2-5 | TRBV21-1 | ASNRSGETQY
TRBJ2-7 | TRBV7-2 | ASSLETAPGSSYEQY
TRBJ2-7 | TRBV4-2 | ASSQEAGPPNEQY
TRBJ1-2 | TRBV6-5 | ASRGQGLSYGYT
TRBJ1-4 | TRBV5-1 | ASSSTGAHEKLF
TRBJ1-5 | TRBV19 | ASSIVGRGNQPQH
TRBJ2-7 | TRBV7-2 | ASSLGGTGTSYEQY
TRBJ2-5 | TRBV7-8 | ASSSYRGSQETQY
TRBJ2-7 | TRBV4-1 | ASSQVPGLAGRSSYEQY
TRBJ2-7 | TRBV19 | ASSTGQGYEQY
TRBJ2-1 | TRBV9 | ASSVDSNEQF
TRBJ2-7 | TRBV7-3 | ASSKGLGNEQY
TRBJ1-1 | TRBV5-6 | ASSWRQGANTEAF
TRBJ1-1 | TRBV4-3 | ASSQDVLDRVEAF
TRBJ1-1 | TRBV7-9 | SSSLQGGAF
TRBJ2-5 | TRBV18 | ASQGLLETQY
TRBJ2-7 | TRBV5-4 | ASSLVQGSYEQY
TRBJ2-3 | TRBV2 | ASSQSTDTQY
TRBJ1-2 | TRBV5-5 | ASSGQAMYGYT
TRBJ2-7 | TRBV7-8 | ASSLVLAGTTYEQY
TRBJ1-3 | TRBV18 | ASSPLGTASSGNTIY
TRBJ2-4 | TRBV2 | ASSGLADLLGAKNIQY
TRBJ2-7 | TRBV11-2 | ASSLDRYEQY
TRBJ2-1 | TRBV5-1 | ASSLASGGDEQF
TRBJ2-1 | TRBV4-3 | ASSQDFGYNEQF
TRBJ1-5 | TRBV9 | ASSVGQGMNQPQH
TRBJ2-2 | TRBV7-9 | ASSLGASGELF
TRBJ1-1 | TRBV2 | ASSEIRRGGVEAF
TRBJ2-7 | TRBV18 | ASSPPGTGLEQY
TRBJ1-1 | TRBV7-6 | ASSPGQGTTEAF
TRBJ2-3 | TRBV7-6 | ASSQGTQGSTDTQY
TRBJ2-2 | TRBV30 | AWRLAGNTGELF
TRBJ2-5 | TRBV11-3 | ATPWGRYQETQY
TRBJ2-4 | TRBV21-1 | ASSKRQVKNIQY
TRBJ2-1 | TRBV7-8 | ASSLGVAGGQF